Below are 10 T cell receptor beta chains sequenced from a single sample in a study of radiation and T cells in renal cell carcinoma. Time point described: baseline pretreatment blood. The treatment: 15 Gy SBRT to primary tumor, nephrectomy 4 weeks later. Libraries were prepared by immunoSEQ multiplex PCR; TCRdb keeps only in-frame clonotypes and omits some of them. The table has 100,000 or so clones, about 86% seen once. The sample consisted of blood, taken from a patient whose treatment included radiotherapy and nephrectomy. These receptors originate from a man aged 45-60 years with renal cell carcinoma.

The chain combines TRBV5-8 with TRBJ2-1, with 11 bases aligning to TRBD2. V lost 4 bases and J lost 9; bases outside the gene matches: 9. Germline assignment: CDR1 SGHTS and CDR2 YDEGEE. The CDR3 runs to 15 residues. This chain's CDR3 is CASSRRTSGSFEQFF. CDR3 in DNA: TGTGCCAGCAGCAGACGTACTAGCGGGAGTTTTGAGCAGTTCTTC. The variable domain in full, completed from reference TRBV5-8 and TRBJ2-1, reads EAGVTQSPTHLIKTRGQQATLRCSPISGHTSVYWYQQALGLGLQFLLWYDEGEERNRGNFPPRFSGRQFPNYSSELNVNALELEDSALYLCASSRRTSGSFEQFFGPGTRLTVL.

This clone was observed a single time. J is TRBJ1-2 and V is TRBV5-5; D is unclear. This CDR3 comprises 12 residues. Trimming left V 2 bases short and J 8 bases short, with 10 bases between. CDR1 SGHKS and CDR2 YYEKEE come from the germline V gene (reference sequence). CDR3 protein: CASSFGALGYTF. The CDR3 nucleotides read TGTGCCAGCAGCTTTGGAGCGCTGGGCTACACCTTC.

The genes are TRBV6-1 and TRBJ1-5, with 7 positions matching TRBD1. The CDR3 runs 15 residues. J gave up 1 base and V 4 bases, and 4 bases lay outside the gene matches. Germline values: CDR1 MNHNS, CDR2 SASEGT. CDR3 sequence reads: CASSARQGSNQPQHF. The DNA for the CDR3 is TGTGCCAGCAGTGCAAGACAGGGAAGCAATCAGCCCCAGCATTTT.

This clone has only a few counts. The chain recombines TRBV6-1 with TRBJ1-1; D not certain. Per germline, CDR1 MNHNS and CDR2 SASEGT. The V end lost 0 bases, the J end lost 1 base, and 6 bases lay between the germline ends. The CDR3 is made up of 14 amino acids. The CDR3: CASSEAWANTEAFF. Written as DNA, the CDR3 is TGTGCCAGCAGTGAAGCTTGGGCGAACACTGAAGCTTTCTTT.

Here the CDR3 reads CASSWGRSGANVLTF. As DNA, the CDR3 is TGTGCCAGCAGTTGGGGCAGATCTGGGGCCAACGTCCTGACTTTC. The chain carries TRBV28 and TRBJ2-6; possible D gene TRBD1, 5 bases. The CDR3 has 15 residues. Germline V gene data show CDR1 as MDHEN and CDR2 as SYDVKM. Trimming stripped 4 bases from V and 1 base from J, with 8 bases between.

This chain connects TRBV7-9 to TRBJ1-5, with TRBD1 as a possible D gene (6 bases). The germline V gene has CDR1 SEHNR and CDR2 FQNEAQ (reference sequence). This CDR3 region has 12 residues. V lost 1 base, J lost 9 bases, and 7 bases lay in between. DNA for the CDR3: TGTGCCAGCAGCTTAGGACAGGCGCCCCAGCATTTT. It codes for CASSLGQAPQHF. Full variable domain (remainder filled in from reference TRBV7-9 and TRBJ1-5): DTGVSQNPRHKITKRGQNVTFRCDPISEHNRLYWYRQTLGQGPEFLTYFQNEAQLEKSRLLSDRFSAERPKGSFSTLEIQRTEQGDSAMYLCASSLGQAPQHFGDGTRLSIL.

The V call is TRBV15, the J call TRBJ2-2; 7 bases agree with TRBD1. This CDR3 is built from 13 residues. The trim removed 0 bases at V and 12 bases at J, leaving 4 bases unmatched. The V gene's germline CDR1 is LNHNV and CDR2 YYDKDF (reference sequence). This CDR3 reads CATSREWDRKLFF. In nucleotides, the CDR3 is TGTGCCACCAGCAGAGAATGGGACAGAAAGCTGTTTTTT. The full variable domain, its missing parts supplied by reference TRBV15 and TRBJ2-2, is DAMVIQNPRYQVTQFGKPVTLSCSQTLNHNVMYWYQQKSSQAPKLLFHYYDKDFNNEADTPDNFQSRRPNTSFCFLDIRSPGLGDTAMYLCATSREWDRKLFFGEGSRLTVL.

The J gene is TRBJ2-7, the V gene TRBV4-1; 7 bases fit TRBD1. Losses at the gene ends were 2 bases for V and 2 bases for J; bases not matched to a gene: 6. In germline, CDR1 is MGHRA, CDR2 YSYEKL. The CDR3 is 15 residues long. The CDR3 protein is CASSQTTGKAYEQYF. The CDR3 coding sequence is TGCGCCAGCAGCCAAACGACAGGGAAGGCCTACGAGCAGTACTTC.

This chain joins TRBV7-3 and TRBJ2-2; 10 bases are shared with TRBD2. CDR3 length: 17 residues. Trimming at V came to 5 bases and at J to 0 bases, leaving 6 bases not matched to a gene. Germline V lookup: CDR1 SGHTA, CDR2 FQGTGA. CDR3 in amino acids: CASSRTSGSANTGELFF. CDR3 nucleotide sequence: TGTGCCAGCAGCAGGACTAGCGGAAGTGCGAACACCGGGGAGCTGTTTTTT.

The chain employs TRBV11-2 and TRBJ1-2; D perhaps matches TRBD1 (6 bases). CDR3 length: 15 residues. CDR1 and CDR2 from the germline V gene are SGHAT and FQNNGV. V was shortened by 5 bases and J by 6 bases, with 19 bases between the two germline ends. CDR3 coding DNA: TGTGCCAGCAGCACACGACTCGACAGGCCGCATGGCTACACCTTC. Its translation: CASSTRLDRPHGYTF.